Shown below are 26 T cell receptor beta chains from a single sample sequenced in a study of immune heterogeneity within non-small cell lung tumors. The template for each sample was approximately 600 ng of genomic DNA, which had been extracted from bulk tumor tissue. Multiple biopsies spaced far apart were taken from each primary tumor during surgery. These patients got curative surgery after being newly diagnosed with untreated non-small cell lung cancer. TCR beta CDR3 was amplified by multiplex PCR, first round nine to eleven cycles, 32 V and 13 J primers. TCRdb fed the multiplex PCR reads into MiXCR, producing one record per CDR3 protein. Of 20,000 to 25,000 distinct CDR3 sequences in the sample, 25% to 30% were seen once. The sequencing sample was made of lung tumor tissue. Source of these receptors: a man aged 40-49 years with non-small cell lung cancer.

This clonotype was seen only a few times. This sequence joins TRBV27 and TRBJ1-5, with 8 bases that match TRBD1. Germline values: CDR1 MNHEY, CDR2 SMNVEV (reference sequence). The CDR3 has 18 residues. The V gene end was trimmed by 5 bases and the J gene end by 1 base; junction bases not matched to a gene: 13. CDR3 residues: CASSPRGGRGLSNQPQHF. The CDR3 nucleotides read TGTGCCAGCAGTCCCCGGGGAGGCAGGGGGCTAAGCAATCAGCCCCAGCATTTT.

With respect to this clonotype: Here the CDR3 omits its conserved ending phenylalanine or tryptophan, so a read error is the likely source. The rearrangement joins TRBV6-1 to TRBJ2-1, with 8 bases identical to TRBD2. The CDR3 consists of 16 residues. V was pared by 2 bases and J by 9 bases, with 12 bases of the junction left unmatched. Germline V gene data show CDR1 as MNHNS and CDR2 as SASEGT. This chain's CDR3 is CASSEWSAGVFGEQFL. CDR3 coding DNA: TGTGCCAGCAGTGAATGGTCAGCGGGAGTATTTGGTGAGCAGTTCTTG.

In its sample, this clonotype was seen a few times. The chain couples TRBV7-2 to TRBJ1-4; no clear D. CDR3 length: 18 amino acids. Germline V gives CDR1 SGHTA, CDR2 FQGNSA. Deletions cut 2 bases from V and 0 bases from J, with 16 bases between. The CDR3 DNA reads TGTGCCAGCAGCTTAAAGGGCCCAAATGGGGCAACTAATGAAAAACTGTTTTTT. Its translation: CASSLKGPNGATNEKLFF.

In the case of this clonotype: A much larger clone lies one base from this, so it may be a read error. The chain is built from TRBV27 and TRBJ2-7; the D gene is possibly TRBD1 (5 bases). This CDR3 is built from 13 residues. Germline-derived CDR1 and CDR2 are MNHEY and SMNVEV (reference sequence). CDR3 residues: CTSRSQGQYEQYF. The CDR3 region has the DNA TGTACCAGCAGGTCCCAGGGCCAATACGAGCAGTACTTC.

The chain recombines TRBV10-3 with TRBJ2-4; tentative D call: TRBD1 (6 bases). Germline V gives CDR1 ENHRY, CDR2 SYGVKD. This CDR3 is 14 amino acids long. The V gene lost 5 bases and the J gene lost 5 bases, with 13 bases spanning the gap. The CDR3 loop is CAISSQGRQNIQYF. For the CDR3, the DNA is TGTGCCATCAGTTCCCAGGGGCGACAAAACATTCAGTACTTC.

Comment on this clonotype: Compared with germline, one end of the junction differs, possibly owing to a read error. The chain couples TRBV11-2 to TRBJ2-2; TRBD1 matches 10 bases. CDR3 length: 17 amino acids. The germline gives CDR1 SGHAT, CDR2 FQNNGV. CDR3 residues: CASSKKPGTGVGGEQFF. In DNA form, the CDR3 reads TGTGCCAGCAGCAAAAAGCCCGGGACAGGGGTAGGCGGGGAGCAGTTTTTT. Combining the CDR3 with reference TRBV11-2 and TRBJ2-2 gives the whole variable domain EAGVAQSPRYKIIEKRQSVAFWCNPISGHATLYWYQQILGQGPKLLIQFQNNGVVDDSQLPKDRFSAERLKGVDSTLKIQPAKLEDSAVYLCASSKKPGTGVGGEQFFGEGSRLTVL.

This clonotype showed up many times. The rearrangement joins TRBV7-9 to TRBJ1-1; D is undetermined. Trimming stripped 1 base from V and 3 bases from J, with 12 bases between. This CDR3 comprises 15 residues. Germline loops: CDR1 SEHNR, CDR2 FQNEAQ (reference sequence). The CDR3 region is CASSLVGSVDTEAFF. For the CDR3, the DNA is TGTGCCAGCAGCTTAGTGGGGAGCGTAGACACTGAAGCTTTCTTT.

CDR3 loop: CASSRRGQDTQYF. DNA for the CDR3: TGTGCCAGCAGCCGGCGAGGGCAAGATACGCAGTATTTT. This chain connects TRBV5-4 to TRBJ2-3, with TRBD2 as a possible D gene (5 bases). Per the germline V gene, CDR1 is SGHNT and CDR2 is YYREEE (reference sequence). V was shortened by 4 bases and J by 5 bases, with 11 bases between the two germline ends. The CDR3 consists of 13 residues.

This clonotype was recorded many times. The V and J genes are TRBV5-1 and TRBJ1-5; D gene uncertain. Trimming left V 7 bases short and J 2 bases short, with 16 bases between. Germline CDR1 and CDR2: SGHRS and YFSETQ. CDR3 size: 15 residues. Here the CDR3 DNA reads TGCGCCAGCCAAGCCGACGGTAGAGGCAATCAGCCCCAGCATTTT. Protein product: CASQADGRGNQPQHF.

CDR3 DNA: TGTGCCAGCAGCTCGACAGGGGGACTGGAAAAACTGTTTTTT. Encoded protein: CASSSTGGLEKLFF. This chain links TRBV5-4 with TRBJ1-4; 9 bases are shared with TRBD1. There are 14 residues in the CDR3. Germline assignment: CDR1 SGHNT and CDR2 YYREEE (reference sequence). The trim removed 3 bases at V and 8 bases at J, leaving 5 bases unmatched. Supplemented by reference TRBV5-4 and TRBJ1-4, the full variable domain reads ETGVTQSPTHLIKTRGQQVTLRCSSQSGHNTVSWYQQALGQGPQFIFQYYREEENGRGNFPPRFSGLQFPNYSSELNVNALELDDSALYLCASSSTGGLEKLFFGSGTQLSVL.

The chain recombines TRBV20-1 with TRBJ1-2; TRBD1 might be the D (5 bases). The CDR3 runs 14 residues. V was clipped by 5 bases and J by 4 bases, with 17 bases between them. Germline CDR1 is DFQATT and CDR2 is SNEGSKA (reference sequence). This CDR3 is CSALRQGVVYGYTF. The CDR3 region has the DNA TGCAGTGCTCTCAGGCAGGGCGTCGTCTATGGCTACACCTTC.

There are many counts of this clonotype. The chain is built from TRBV20-1 and TRBJ2-7, with TRBD2 identical over 7 bases. The V gene end was trimmed by 3 bases and the J gene end by 4 bases; junction bases not matched to a gene: 9. The CDR3 has 14 residues. Germline CDR1 reads DFQATT; CDR2 reads SNEGSKA (reference sequence). CDR3 bases: TGCAGTGCTAGGACGGGACTACTCGTTTACGAGCAGTACTTC. Translation: CSARTGLLVYEQYF.

This clonotype is categorized as medium-sized. The V gene is TRBV7-2, the J gene TRBJ1-3, with D maybe TRBD1 (5 bases). Between the trimmed V and J ends, which lost 2 bases and 2 bases, there was a span of 10 bases. CDR1 and CDR2 (germline): SGHTA, FQGNSA. The CDR3 is 15 residues long. CDR3 loop: CASSLSRGTGNTIYF. The CDR3 DNA reads TGTGCCAGCAGCTTATCAAGGGGCACTGGAAACACCATATATTTT.

Concerning this clonotype itself: At one of its ends the junction is not consistent with the germline gene, which may arise from a read error. This rearrangement joins TRBV18 to TRBJ1-6; TRBD1 aligns across 7 bases. Germline lookup yields CDR1 KGHSH and CDR2 LQKENI. The CDR3 loop spans 13 amino acids. CDR3 region: CASSPGTDSALHF. DNA for the CDR3: TGTGCCAGCTCACCCGGGACAGATTCAGCCCTCCACTTT.

The genes are TRBV7-8 and TRBJ2-3; D ambiguous. The CDR3 sequence is 15 residues long. Germline values: CDR1 SGHVS, CDR2 FQNEAQ. With 1 base removed from V and 0 bases from J, the gap between germline ends came to 8 bases. CDR3 nucleotides: TGTGCCAGCAGCTTAGACCTCCCGAGCACAGATACGCAGTATTTT. As protein: CASSLDLPSTDTQYF. Together with reference TRBV7-8 and TRBJ2-3, the CDR3 gives the full variable domain: GAGVSQSPRYKVAKRGQDVALRCDPISGHVSLFWYQQALGQGPEFLTYFQNEAQLDKSGLPSDRFFAERPEGSVSTLKIQRTQQEDSAVYLCASSLDLPSTDTQYFGPGTRLTVL.

This chain connects TRBV3-1 to TRBJ1-1; unclear D gene. Germline V gene lookup returns CDR1 LGHDT and CDR2 YNNKEL (reference sequence). The CDR3 is 15 amino acids. Trimming took 3 bases from V and 1 from J, leaving 12 bases between them. The CDR3 nucleotides are TGTGCCAGCAGCCAGTGGGTTCCGGGGAACACTGAAGCTTTCTTT. This sequence encodes CASSQWVPGNTEAFF.

The chain recombines TRBV19 with TRBJ1-1; no clear D. The germline CDR1 and CDR2 sequences are LNHDA and SQIVND (reference sequence). This CDR3 is built from 15 residues. V was pared by 2 bases and J by 1 base, with 11 bases between. CDR3 sequence reads: CASSITAHPNTEAFF. The DNA of the CDR3 is TGTGCCAGTAGTATAACTGCCCACCCGAACACTGAAGCTTTCTTT.

This clonotype is deemed medium-sized. This chain joins TRBV12-3 or TRBV12-4 and TRBJ2-7; D may be TRBD2 (6 bases). The CDR3 is 14 residues long. Trimming took 5 bases from V and 1 from J, leaving 12 bases between them. DNA for the CDR3: TGTGCCAGCAGTCCCCGGACTAATTCCTACGAGCAGTACTTC. Its protein product is CASSPRTNSYEQYF.

Notes on this clonotype: This may stem from a read error, because a much larger clone lies one nucleotide away. This rearrangement joins TRBV11-3 to TRBJ2-1; D uncertain. The CDR3 sequence is 15 residues long. The germline V gene has CDR1 SGHNT and CDR2 YENEEA. This chain's CDR3 is CASSLVGRAYNEHFF. The CDR3 nucleotides read TGTGCCAGCAGCTTAGTGGGAAGGGCCTACAATGAGCATTTCTTC.

The sample holds many counts of this clonotype. The chain couples TRBV19 to TRBJ2-2, with a possible D match to TRBD2 (5 bases). The CDR3 runs 12 residues. Per germline, CDR1 LNHDA and CDR2 SQIVND (reference sequence). Between the trimmed V and J ends, which lost 7 bases and 4 bases, there was a span of 7 bases. The CDR3 reads CASKRSTGELFF. CDR3 sequence (DNA): TGTGCCAGTAAGCGGTCCACCGGGGAGCTGTTTTTT.

The chain couples TRBV7-6 to TRBJ1-4, with a tentative D call TRBD1 (6 bases). The CDR3 has 14 residues. The V end lost 3 bases, the J end lost 4 bases, and 9 bases lay between the germline ends. From germline, CDR1 is SGHVS and CDR2 FNYEAQ. Here the CDR3 DNA reads TGTGCCAGCAGCTTGGGGGCCGTTAATGAAAAACTGTTTTTT. Its protein is CASSLGAVNEKLFF.

Sample share makes this clonotype medium-sized (0.01 to 0.1%). This chain links TRBV11-3 with TRBJ2-7, with D unresolved. Trimming shortened V by 3 bases and J by 4 bases, and 13 bases separated the two germline ends. Germline CDR1 reads SGHNT; CDR2 reads YENEEA. The CDR3 consists of 14 residues. CDR3 amino acids: CASSLGELSYEQYF. CDR3 nucleotide sequence: TGTGCCAGCAGCTTGGGCGAGCTATCTTACGAGCAGTACTTC.

This clonotype occurred many times. The gene calls are TRBV20-1 and TRBJ2-7; 10 bases map to TRBD2. Trimming took 2 bases from V and 4 from J; bases not matched to a gene: 8. Germline CDR1 and CDR2: DFQATT and SNEGSKA (reference sequence). This CDR3 has 15 residues. The CDR3 is CSARLRASGSYEQYF. CDR3 nucleotide sequence: TGCAGTGCTAGACTACGGGCTAGCGGGAGTTACGAGCAGTACTTC.

By sample fraction, this clonotype is medium-sized. V is TRBV2 and J is TRBJ2-7, with TRBD2 identical over 10 bases. The CDR3 consists of 15 residues. With 2 bases clipped from V and 6 bases from J, the junction kept 7 bases outside the gene matches. CDR1 and CDR2 from the germline V gene are SNHLY and FYNNEI. CDR3 nucleotides: TGTGCCAGCAGTGAATATATAGCGGGAGGACGCGAGCAGTACTTC. Amino acid sequence: CASSEYIAGGREQYF.

This clonotype was counted a few times. The chain has TRBV11-2 and TRBJ2-1; unclear D gene. V was shortened by 7 bases and J by 10 bases, with 14 bases between the two germline ends. The V gene's germline CDR1 is SGHAT and CDR2 FQNNGV. The CDR3 extends over 12 amino acids. The CDR3 here is CASTTLKREQFF. CDR3 coding DNA: TGTGCCAGCACCACGCTTAAACGGGAGCAGTTCTTC.

Points on this clonotype: Because it lacks the conserved phenylalanine or tryptophan at the end, this CDR3 is likely a read error. This chain uses TRBV18 with TRBJ2-2; D is ambiguous. In germline, CDR1 is KGHSH, CDR2 LQKENI. With 4 bases removed from V and 6 bases from J, the gap between germline ends came to 9 bases. The CDR3 is 13 amino acids. The CDR3 sequence: CASSLDLAGELFL. DNA for the CDR3: TGTGCCAGCTCACTCGACTTGGCCGGGGAGCTGTTTCTT.